The 3 T cell receptor beta chains reported below all come from one sample, sequenced in a study of T cell responses to AZD1222 COVID-19 vaccine. The table came from immunoSEQ multiplex PCR; TCRdb's copy has only in-frame clones and leaves some out. The sample lists around 78,000 clones, over 85% seen once, with 4.2% in the top ten. The input for sequencing was peripheral blood, taken on day 0 of AZD1222 vaccination. These receptors were collected from an adult in good health.

The chain carries TRBV5-4 and TRBJ1-1; D is possibly TRBD1 (5 bases). Trimming left V 4 bases short and J 0 bases short, with 16 bases between. This CDR3 is 16 amino acids long. Germline loops: CDR1 SGHNT, CDR2 YYREEE (reference sequence). The CDR3 region has the DNA TGTGCCAGCAGCACCGGACCGGGGGGAATGAACACTGAAGCTTTCTTT. This translates into CASSTGPGGMNTEAFF.

The chain combines TRBV5-1 with TRBJ2-7, with 9 bases fitting TRBD2. The germline V gene has CDR1 SGHRS and CDR2 YFSETQ. The CDR3 totals 16 residues. After removal of 4 bases from V and 0 bases from J, the junction contained 8 bases not matched to a gene. The CDR3 coding sequence is TGCGCCAGCAGCCCCCTTCTAGCGGGAACCTCCTACGAGCAGTACTTC. The encoded protein is CASSPLLAGTSYEQYF.

The chain combines TRBV30 with TRBJ1-5; tentatively, D is TRBD1 (6 bases). Germline values: CDR1 GTSNPN, CDR2 SVGIG (reference sequence). The length of the CDR3 is 15 residues. The ends were cut back, 2 bases at V and 6 bases at J, with 17 bases in the middle. The CDR3 region is CAWSRDTGFGQPQHF. CDR3 sequence (DNA): TGTGCCTGGAGTAGGGATACAGGGTTCGGTCAGCCCCAGCATTTT.